Below, 5 T cell receptor beta chains from the same sample are listed, as sequenced in a study of shared clonotypes between healthy human individuals. Profiling relied on immunoSEQ multiplex PCR, and the TCRdb table lists in-frame clones only, not all of them. Of 2 million to 2.5 million clones in the sample, about 95% are singletons; the top ten hold roughly 1%. CD45RO-negative, CCR7-positively selected cells formed the naive CD8 fraction, excluding terminally differentiated effector memory CD45RA+ cells. The sample consisted of naive CD8+ T cells sorted from blood. The receptors originated from a young man in good health.

The chain links TRBV14 to TRBJ2-7; 10 nucleotides match TRBD2. The CDR3 runs 18 residues. Trimming took 0 bases from V and 3 from J; bases not matched to a gene: 11. Germline CDR1 reads SGHDN; CDR2 reads FVKESK. The CDR3 protein is CASSQEGLAGESGYEQYF. DNA of the CDR3: TGTGCCAGCAGCCAAGAAGGGCTAGCGGGAGAATCTGGCTACGAGCAGTACTTC.

Notes on this clone: The same CDR3 can be traced to other DNA sequences in this sample. The rearrangement uses TRBV5-1 and TRBJ2-1; 9 bases align to TRBD2. This CDR3 spans 15 amino acids. The germline CDR1 and CDR2 sequences are SGHRS and YFSETQ. Trimming took 1 base from V and 3 from J; bases not matched to a gene: 2. CDR3 sequence: CASSLSSGVYNEQFF. The CDR3 nucleotides read TGCGCCAGCAGCTTGTCTAGCGGGGTCTACAATGAGCAGTTCTTC.

J is TRBJ2-7 and V is TRBV9, with 9 bases matching TRBD1. With 2 bases clipped from V and 2 bases from J, the junction kept 5 bases outside the gene matches. This CDR3 has 15 amino acids. Germline V gene lookup returns CDR1 SGDLS and CDR2 YYNGEE. The CDR3 DNA follows: TGTGCCAGCAGCGTTGGACAGGGGAAAACCTACGAGCAGTACTTC. Its protein is CASSVGQGKTYEQYF.

This clone showed up just a few times. The chain has TRBV6-1 and TRBJ2-7, with D uncertain. This CDR3 region has 14 residues. Trimming pared 3 bases from V and 7 bases from J, leaving 16 bases between. From germline, CDR1 is MNHNS and CDR2 SASEGT. In DNA, the CDR3 is TGTGCCAGCAGTGACCTGGGTAGGGAACGGGAGCAGTACTTC. This translates into CASSDLGREREQYF.

V is TRBV11-2 and J is TRBJ2-3; D is unclear. Trimming took off 2 bases at V and 4 bases at J, with 13 bases between the two ends. CDR3 length: 15 amino acids. In germline, CDR1 is SGHAT, CDR2 FQNNGV. CDR3 protein: CASSLTGFSSDTQYF. In DNA, the CDR3 is TGTGCCAGCAGCTTAACCGGGTTCAGCTCAGATACGCAGTATTTT.